A single sample gave rise to the 22 T cell receptor beta chains below, sequenced in a study of shared clonotypes between healthy human individuals. Libraries were prepared by immunoSEQ multiplex PCR; TCRdb keeps only in-frame clonotypes and omits some of them. The sample consists of 980,000 or so clones, approximately 80% of them appearing once. The sample taken for sequencing was memory CD4+ T cells sorted from blood. The subset here: CD45RA-negative fraction. Receptor source: a man between 18 and 35 years old in good health.

This chain connects TRBV29-1 to TRBJ2-3; 10 positions match TRBD1. The CDR3 has 15 amino acids. Unmatched junction bases numbered 10, after V lost 6 bases and J lost 4 bases. Germline V gene sequence: CDR1 SQVTM, CDR2 ANQGSEA. The CDR3 sequence: CSVRPRDRGADTQYF. The DNA for the CDR3 is TGCAGCGTCCGACCTCGGGACAGGGGCGCAGATACGCAGTATTTT.

The rearrangement links TRBV9 to TRBJ2-2; 8 bases are shared with TRBD2. Germline trimming cut 5 bases from V and 8 bases from J; bases unmatched to any gene: 8. The CDR3 runs 14 residues. Looked up from germline, CDR1 is SGDLS and CDR2 is YYNGEE. The CDR3 nucleotides are TGTGCCAGCAGGCAAGCGGGGGCGAGTGGGGAGCTGTTTTTT. It is translated as CASRQAGASGELFF.

V gene TRBV7-2 combines with J gene TRBJ1-5, with a possible D match to TRBD1 (5 bases). The V and J ends lost 1 base and 5 bases respectively, with 9 bases between them. The CDR3 is made up of 14 amino acids. In germline, CDR1 is SGHTA, CDR2 FQGNSA. CDR3 sequence reads: CASSLGRVDQPQHF. The CDR3 nucleotides read TGTGCCAGCAGCTTAGGCAGGGTCGATCAGCCCCAGCATTTT.

The chain couples TRBV18 to TRBJ2-6, with a weak D call TRBD1 (6 bases). Trimming took 6 bases from V and 0 from J, leaving 15 bases between them. The CDR3 is 17 residues long. Germline CDR1 KGHSH, CDR2 LQKENI. CDR3 sequence (DNA): TGTGCCAGCTCTCCCCCGACAGGATCCTCTGGGGCCAACGTCCTGACTTTC. As protein: CASSPPTGSSGANVLTF.

This chain links TRBV30 with TRBJ2-2; weak D call: TRBD1 (6 bases). CDR3 length: 13 amino acids. Germline-derived CDR1 and CDR2 are GTSNPN and SVGIG (reference sequence). The V end was cut by 2 bases, the J end by 6 bases, with 10 bases between. The CDR3: CAWSPTGAGELFF. The CDR3 coding sequence is TGTGCCTGGAGTCCGACAGGCGCCGGGGAGCTGTTTTTT.

This chain joins TRBV28 and TRBJ1-1; maybe TRBD1 (5 bases). Germline V gene lookup returns CDR1 MDHEN and CDR2 SYDVKM. The CDR3 is 14 residues long. V lost 4 bases and J 1 base, leaving 10 bases between the germline ends. The CDR3 nucleotides read TGTGCCAGCAGTTCAGGACAAACGAACACTGAAGCTTTCTTT. Residues: CASSSGQTNTEAFF.

The genes are TRBV19 and TRBJ1-5; D gene unclear. Germline-derived CDR1 and CDR2 are LNHDA and SQIVND (reference sequence). V was cut by 6 bases and J by 3 bases, with 12 bases left in between. The CDR3 is 14 residues long. The CDR3 loop is CASSGQLINQPQHF. The DNA of the CDR3 is TGTGCCAGTAGCGGGCAGCTTATCAATCAGCCCCAGCATTTT.

V and J are TRBV27 and TRBJ2-5; TRBD2 might be the D (5 bases). CDR1 is MNHEY and CDR2 is SMNVEV in the germline V gene (reference sequence). The CDR3 runs 14 residues. V gave up 2 bases and J gave up 5 bases, with 12 bases separating them. The CDR3 is CASSLGVAWETQYF. CDR3 DNA sequence: TGTGCCAGCAGTTTAGGGGTAGCGTGGGAGACCCAGTACTTC.

This clone has just one count. The chain carries TRBV2 and TRBJ1-6; D uncertain. Looked up from germline, CDR1 is SNHLY and CDR2 is FYNNEI. The CDR3 has 14 residues. V lost 7 bases to trimming and J lost 7 bases, with 14 bases between them. The CDR3 nucleotides read TGTGCCAGCAAGTCAGAGACCCTAAATTCACCCCTCCACTTT. This encodes CASKSETLNSPLHF.

The count of this clone is one. The chain recombines TRBV5-1 with TRBJ2-7; D possibly corresponds to TRBD1 (6 bases). The CDR3 runs to 15 residues. Germline V gene lookup returns CDR1 SGHRS and CDR2 YFSETQ. The ends were cut back, 4 bases at V and 3 bases at J, with 17 bases in the middle. CDR3 sequence: CASSALQGAVYEQYF. For the CDR3, the DNA is TGCGCCAGCAGCGCCTTACAGGGCGCGGTCTACGAGCAGTACTTC.

The CDR3 here is CASSARSYEQYF. The CDR3 DNA is TGTGCCAGCAGCGCCCGTTCGTACGAGCAGTACTTC. This rearrangement joins TRBV5-6 to TRBJ2-7; no definite D call. The germline V and J ends were trimmed by 4 bases and 4 bases, with 9 bases remaining between them. CDR3 size: 12 residues. In germline, CDR1 is SGHDT, CDR2 YYEEEE.

The chain uses TRBV19 and TRBJ1-1; D is ambiguous. Germline V gene lookup returns CDR1 LNHDA and CDR2 SQIVND (reference sequence). Deletions cut 7 bases from V and 5 bases from J, with 26 bases between. CDR3 length: 17 amino acids. The CDR3 region has the DNA TGTGCCAGTACCCCATTGACGGGCGAGGGAGGAAGGACTGAAGCTTTCTTT. Its translation: CASTPLTGEGGRTEAFF. Using reference TRBV19 and TRBJ1-1 for the parts outside the CDR3, the full variable domain is DGGITQSPKYLFRKEGQNVTLSCEQNLNHDAMYWYRQDPGQGLRLIYYSQIVNDFQKGDIAEGYSVSREKKESFPLTVTSAQKNPTAFYLCASTPLTGEGGRTEAFFGQGTRLTVV.

The V and J genes are TRBV2 and TRBJ1-2; no definite D call. Trimming shortened V by 5 bases and J by 4 bases, and 11 bases separated the two germline ends. Germline-derived CDR1 and CDR2 are SNHLY and FYNNEI. The CDR3 has 13 amino acids. CDR3 residues: CASSPDTLYGYTF. The CDR3 bases are TGTGCCAGCAGTCCAGACACGCTCTATGGCTACACCTTC.

The rearrangement links TRBV5-1 to TRBJ1-4; no firm D call. The CDR3 sequence is 13 residues long. Germline assignment: CDR1 SGHRS and CDR2 YFSETQ. V lost 7 bases and J lost 0, with 7 bases in between. CDR3 protein: CASRTTTNEKLFF. In DNA form, the CDR3 reads TGCGCCAGCCGCACCACAACTAATGAAAAACTGTTTTTT.

In this sample, this clone turned up a few times. The V gene is TRBV6-5, the J gene TRBJ1-5, with D perhaps TRBD1 (6 bases). The V and J ends lost 5 bases and 1 base respectively, with 6 bases between them. Germline V CDR1 and CDR2: MNHEY, SVGAGI. The CDR3 totals 13 residues. The CDR3 DNA reads TGTGCCAGCAGTGGACAGAGCAATCAGCCCCAGCATTTT. It translates to CASSGQSNQPQHF.

The V and J genes are TRBV2 and TRBJ1-4, with a tentative D call TRBD1 (6 bases). Trimming left V 5 bases short and J 7 bases short, with 20 bases between. The CDR3 is 16 residues long. Per the germline V gene, CDR1 is SNHLY and CDR2 is FYNNEI. CDR3 nucleotide sequence: TGTGCCAGCAGTACCCGGGCTCCCGACAGGAGTGAAAAACTGTTTTTT. The encoded protein is CASSTRAPDRSEKLFF.

The chain couples TRBV6-5 to TRBJ1-5; unclear D gene. This CDR3 is built from 14 residues. The V gene lost 5 bases and the J gene lost 1 base, with 9 bases spanning the gap. Germline assignment: CDR1 MNHEY and CDR2 SVGAGI. CDR3 bases: TGTGCCAGCAGTCTAGCAGTGAGCAATCAGCCCCAGCATTTT. Translated: CASSLAVSNQPQHF.

V is TRBV9 and J is TRBJ2-3; D not resolved. This CDR3 spans 14 amino acids. Germline CDR1 reads SGDLS; CDR2 reads YYNGEE. Trimming shortened V by 0 bases and J by 6 bases, and 11 bases separated the two germline ends. The chain's CDR3 is CASSVAPLTDTQYF. The CDR3 bases are TGTGCCAGCAGCGTAGCTCCGTTAACGGATACGCAGTATTTT. The whole variable domain, remainder taken from reference TRBV9 and TRBJ2-3, is DSGVTQTPKHLITATGQRVTLRCSPRSGDLSVYWYQQSLDQGLQFLIQYYNGEERAKGNILERFSAQQFPDLHSELNLSSLELGDSALYFCASSVAPLTDTQYFGPGTRLTVL.

This clone has more than one count but fewer than ten. The gene calls are TRBV2 and TRBJ2-2; D is perhaps TRBD2 (6 bases). V shed 11 bases and J shed 5 bases, with 15 bases lying between them. CDR1 is SNHLY and CDR2 is FYNNEI in the germline V gene. The CDR3 covers 13 residues. Written as DNA, the CDR3 is TGTGCCGGCGGGGTCACTACGACCGGGGAGCTGTTTTTT. Translated, it gives CAGGVTTTGELFF.

This chain uses TRBV28 with TRBJ1-1; TRBD1 matches 8 bases. Looked up from germline, CDR1 is MDHEN and CDR2 is SYDVKM. Trimming at V came to 4 bases and at J to 10 bases, leaving 8 bases not matched to a gene. The CDR3 is 13 residues long. CDR3 in amino acids: CASSSQGAVRAFF. CDR3 in DNA: TGTGCCAGCAGTTCCCAGGGGGCCGTTAGAGCTTTCTTT.

In this sample, this clone turned up many times. V gene TRBV30 combines with J gene TRBJ1-1; D possibly corresponds to TRBD1 (5 bases). The CDR3 extends over 13 amino acids. Trimming took off 2 bases at V and 4 bases at J, with 11 bases between the two ends. Germline V gene sequence: CDR1 GTSNPN, CDR2 SVGIG (reference sequence). The CDR3 bases are TGTGCCTGGAGTCGGGGGGAAGGCACTGAAGCTTTCTTT. Translated: CAWSRGEGTEAFF.

This chain connects TRBV11-2 to TRBJ2-7; possible D gene TRBD2, 6 bases. Per germline, CDR1 SGHAT and CDR2 FQNNGV. Trimming stripped 5 bases from V and 2 bases from J, with 13 bases between. The CDR3 runs to 14 residues. CDR3 DNA sequence: TGTGCCAGCAGCCGGGACTCGCCGACCTACGAGCAGTACTTC. This translates into CASSRDSPTYEQYF. The full variable domain, with the rest looked up from reference TRBV11-2 and TRBJ2-7, is EAGVAQSPRYKIIEKRQSVAFWCNPISGHATLYWYQQILGQGPKLLIQFQNNGVVDDSQLPKDRFSAERLKGVDSTLKIQPAKLEDSAVYLCASSRDSPTYEQYFGPGTRLTVT.